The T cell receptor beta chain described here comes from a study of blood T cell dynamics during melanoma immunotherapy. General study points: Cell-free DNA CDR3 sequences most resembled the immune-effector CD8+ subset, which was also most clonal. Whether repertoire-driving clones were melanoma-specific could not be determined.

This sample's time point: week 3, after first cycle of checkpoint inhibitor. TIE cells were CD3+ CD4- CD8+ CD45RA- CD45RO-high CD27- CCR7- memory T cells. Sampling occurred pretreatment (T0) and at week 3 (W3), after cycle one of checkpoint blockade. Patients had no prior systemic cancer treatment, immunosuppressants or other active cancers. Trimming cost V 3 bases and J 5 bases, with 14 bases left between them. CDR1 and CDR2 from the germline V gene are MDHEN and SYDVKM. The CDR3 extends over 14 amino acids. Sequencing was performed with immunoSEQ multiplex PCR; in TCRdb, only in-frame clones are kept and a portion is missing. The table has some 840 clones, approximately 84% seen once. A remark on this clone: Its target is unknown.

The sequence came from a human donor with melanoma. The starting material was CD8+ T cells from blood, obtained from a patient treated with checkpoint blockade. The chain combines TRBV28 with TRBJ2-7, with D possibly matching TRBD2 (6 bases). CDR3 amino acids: CASSFAGGSNEQYF. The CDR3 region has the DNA TGTGCCAGCAGTTTTGCTGGGGGGAGTAACGAGCAGTACTTC.